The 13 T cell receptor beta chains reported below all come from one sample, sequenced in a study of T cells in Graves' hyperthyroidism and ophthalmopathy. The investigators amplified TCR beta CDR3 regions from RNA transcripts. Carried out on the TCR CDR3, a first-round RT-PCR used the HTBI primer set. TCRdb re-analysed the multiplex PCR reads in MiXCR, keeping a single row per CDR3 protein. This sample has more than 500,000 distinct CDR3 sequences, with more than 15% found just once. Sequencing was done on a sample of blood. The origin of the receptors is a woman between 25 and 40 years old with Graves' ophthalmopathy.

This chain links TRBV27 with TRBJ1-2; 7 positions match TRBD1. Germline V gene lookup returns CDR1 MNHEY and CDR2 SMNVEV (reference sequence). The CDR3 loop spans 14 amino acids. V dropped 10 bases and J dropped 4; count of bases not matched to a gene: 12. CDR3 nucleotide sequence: TGTGCCACATCCAACAGACAGGGTATCTATGGCTACACCTTC. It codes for CATSNRQGIYGYTF.

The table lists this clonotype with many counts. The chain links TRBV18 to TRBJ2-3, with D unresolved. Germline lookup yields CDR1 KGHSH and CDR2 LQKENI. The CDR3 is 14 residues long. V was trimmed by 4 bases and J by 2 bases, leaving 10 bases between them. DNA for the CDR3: TGTGCCAGCTCACAGGCAGAACCCACAGATACGCAGTATTTT. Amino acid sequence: CASSQAEPTDTQYF. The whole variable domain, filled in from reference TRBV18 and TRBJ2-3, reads NAGVMQNPRHLVRRRGQEARLRCSPMKGHSHVYWYRQLPEEGLKFMVYLQKENIIDESGMPKERFSAEFPKEGPSILRIQQVVRGDSAAYFCASSQAEPTDTQYFGPGTRLTVL.

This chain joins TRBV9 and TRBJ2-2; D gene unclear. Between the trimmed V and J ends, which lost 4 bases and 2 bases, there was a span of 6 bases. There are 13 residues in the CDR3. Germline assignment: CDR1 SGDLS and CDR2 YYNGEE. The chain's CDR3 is CASSPFNTGELFF. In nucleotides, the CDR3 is TGTGCCAGCAGCCCTTTCAACACCGGGGAGCTGTTTTTT.

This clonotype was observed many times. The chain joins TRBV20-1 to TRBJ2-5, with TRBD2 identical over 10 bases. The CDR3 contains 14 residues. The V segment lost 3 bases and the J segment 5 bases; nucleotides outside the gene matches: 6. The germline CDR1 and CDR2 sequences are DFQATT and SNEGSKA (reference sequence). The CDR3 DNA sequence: TGCAGTGCTAGGAGGTTAGCGGGAGGCGAGACCCAGTACTTC. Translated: CSARRLAGGETQYF.

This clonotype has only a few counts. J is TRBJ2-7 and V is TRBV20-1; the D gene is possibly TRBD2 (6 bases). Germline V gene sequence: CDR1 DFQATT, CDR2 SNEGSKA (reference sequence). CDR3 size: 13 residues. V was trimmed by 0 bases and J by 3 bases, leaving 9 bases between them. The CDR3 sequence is CSARDGGNYEQYF. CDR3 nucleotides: TGCAGTGCTAGAGATGGAGGGAACTACGAGCAGTACTTC.

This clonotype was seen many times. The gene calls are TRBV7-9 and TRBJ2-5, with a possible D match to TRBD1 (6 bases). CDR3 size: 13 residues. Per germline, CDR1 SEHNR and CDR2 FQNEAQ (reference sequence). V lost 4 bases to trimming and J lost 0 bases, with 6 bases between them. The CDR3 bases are TGTGCCAGCAGCTGGGACAACCAAGAGACCCAGTACTTC. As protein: CASSWDNQETQYF.

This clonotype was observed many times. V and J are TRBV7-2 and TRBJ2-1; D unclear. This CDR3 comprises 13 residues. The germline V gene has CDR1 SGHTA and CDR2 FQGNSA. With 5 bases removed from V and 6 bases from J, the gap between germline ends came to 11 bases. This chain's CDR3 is CASSPDPTNEQFF. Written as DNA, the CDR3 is TGTGCCAGCAGCCCTGACCCTACCAATGAGCAGTTCTTC.

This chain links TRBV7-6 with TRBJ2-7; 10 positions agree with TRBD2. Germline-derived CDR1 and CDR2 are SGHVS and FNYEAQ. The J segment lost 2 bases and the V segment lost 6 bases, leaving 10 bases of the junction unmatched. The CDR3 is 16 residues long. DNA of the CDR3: TGTGCCAGCAGTCCTTCGACTAGCGGGCTCCCCTACGAGCAGTACTTC. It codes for CASSPSTSGLPYEQYF.

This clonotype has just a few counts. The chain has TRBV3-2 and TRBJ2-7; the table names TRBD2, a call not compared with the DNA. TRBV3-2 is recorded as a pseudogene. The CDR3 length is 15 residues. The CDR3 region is CASSQDPLAGLREYF. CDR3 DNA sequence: TGTGCCAGCAGCCAAGATCCACTAGCGGGTCTTCGAGAGTACTTC.

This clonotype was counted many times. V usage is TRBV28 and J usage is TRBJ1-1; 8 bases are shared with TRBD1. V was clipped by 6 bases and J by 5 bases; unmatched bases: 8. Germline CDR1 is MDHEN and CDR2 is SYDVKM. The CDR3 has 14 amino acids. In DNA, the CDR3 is TGTGCCAGCAGGCCGCAGGGGGCGGAAACTGAAGCTTTCTTT. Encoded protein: CASRPQGAETEAFF.

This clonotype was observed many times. The DNA for the CDR3 is TGCGCCAGCAGCCAAGCAACTAGTAGCTACAATGAGCAGTTCTTC. It encodes CASSQATSSYNEQFF. The chain combines TRBV4-3 with TRBJ2-1, with a tentative D call TRBD2 (5 bases). The V gene's germline CDR1 is LGHNA and CDR2 YSLEER. The CDR3 is 15 amino acids. Trimming took off 1 base at V and 3 bases at J, with 10 bases between the two ends.

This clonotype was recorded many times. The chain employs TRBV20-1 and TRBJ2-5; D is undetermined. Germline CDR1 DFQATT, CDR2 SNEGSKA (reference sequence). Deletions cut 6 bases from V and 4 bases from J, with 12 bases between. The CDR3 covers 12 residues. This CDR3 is CSALAYGETQYF. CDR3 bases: TGCAGTGCGTTGGCGTACGGAGAGACCCAGTACTTC.

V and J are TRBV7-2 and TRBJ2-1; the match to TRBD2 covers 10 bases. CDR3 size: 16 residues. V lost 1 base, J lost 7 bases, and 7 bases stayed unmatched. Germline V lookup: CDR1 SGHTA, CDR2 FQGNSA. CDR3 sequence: CASSLVSGRAQNEQFF. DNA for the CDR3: TGTGCCAGCAGCTTAGTGAGCGGGAGGGCTCAGAATGAGCAGTTCTTC.